The following is a T cell receptor beta chain sequence with its context. The antigen is undetermined. These data come from a study of shared clonotypes between healthy human individuals. Study overall: Three plates each covered CD4 naive and memory; CD8 naive two, CD8 memory one. General observations from the study: Unshared clonotypes carried lower generation probabilities than those common to all four donors. As a rule, naive subsets had a larger estimated richness than memory subsets.

With V trimmed by 4 bases and J by 11 bases, 13 bases remained unmatched. This CDR3 is built from 14 residues. Germline assignment: CDR1 SGHRS and CDR2 YFSETQ. Produced via immunoSEQ multiplex PCR; TCRdb's table is partial and in-frame only. The profile shows more than 900,000 clones, approximately 78% of them singletons. This clonotype originated in a man between 18 and 29 years old in good health. Some clones in this sample may be carry-over from other donors' samples. The rearrangement links TRBV5-1 to TRBJ1-1, with 8 bases fitting TRBD1. Input material: memory CD4+ T cells from PBMCs. Subset indicated: CD45RA-negative fraction. The CDR3 DNA sequence: TGCGCCAGCAGCACGACACAGGGGGTCCTGGGTGCTTTCTTT. It is translated as CASSTTQGVLGAFF.